The table lists the clone carrying this TCR beta chain with many counts. Germline-derived CDR1 and CDR2 are SGHRS and YFSETQ. Trimming stripped 4 bases from V and 2 bases from J, with 10 bases between. The CDR3 loop spans 14 amino acids. The library targeted TCRbeta and was prepared with unique molecular identifiers. One entry per CDR3 protein results from TCRdb running MiXCR on the PCR reads. The sample records roughly 180,000 distinct CDR3 sequences, more than 14% being singletons. The sample comes from a study of T-cell reconstitution after alpha-beta-depleted transplantation in children. This rearrangement joins TRBV5-1 to TRBJ2-1; D ambiguous. Sequencing used PBMCs from the stem cell graft donor, obtained from the stem cell graft. The sequence derives from a human donor who donated a stem cell graft to a child with acute lymphoblastic leukemia. CDR3 region: CASSQADTYNEQFF. CDR3 nucleotides: TGCGCCAGCAGCCAGGCTGACACCTACAATGAGCAGTTCTTC.